This T cell receptor (beta chain) was found in a study of CD8 T cells in ankylosing spondylitis. General study results and limits: Typical of ankylosing spondylitis blood, it appeared, was a TCR beta motif of roughly eight highly homologous variants. Disease-linked clones were CD8+ and relatively rare in peripheral blood. Earlier literature documents some of the motif variants in reactive arthritis synovial fluid and blood. There was reportedly significant enrichment of clones that were disease-linked in matched ankylosing spondylitis synovial fluid.

This clonotype came up many times. The target antigen is unknown. TCRdb redid the calling of the 5' RACE reads with MiXCR, one entry per CDR3 protein. This sample has about 540,000 distinct CDR3 sequences, with roughly 13% found just once. This receptor was obtained from a male donor with ankylosing spondylitis. What was sequenced was blood, either unsorted or a sorted T cell fraction (not recorded which).

CDR3 nucleotide sequence: TGTGCCAGCAACACCAATATCGGGGGGGAGCCCTACAATGAGCAGTTCTTC. Its protein product is CASNTNIGGEPYNEQFF. The chain links TRBV4-2 to TRBJ2-1; TRBD2 matches at 8 bases. Germline CDR1 reads LGHNA; CDR2 reads YNFKEQ. The CDR3 sequence is 17 residues long. J gave up 2 bases and V 7 bases, and 13 bases lay outside the gene matches.